Presented here are 13 T cell receptor beta chains from one specimen sequenced in a study of beta chain features in type 1 diabetes. The isolated RNA, all of it, was reverse transcribed, so expressed TCRB transcripts were what got sequenced. The repertoire was sequenced with immunoSEQ multiplex PCR; TCRdb's copy has only in-frame clones and lacks some. The data show about 340,000 clones, around 8% seen once. Specimen: central memory CD4+ T cells from blood. The receptors come from a woman aged 18-35 years in good health.

The sample holds a few counts of this clone. V and J are TRBV7-9 and TRBJ2-1; D might be TRBD2 (5 bases). CDR1 and CDR2 (germline): SEHNR, FQNEAQ (reference sequence). This CDR3 region has 15 residues. Trimming left V 3 bases short and J 4 bases short, with 13 bases between. CDR3 nucleotide sequence: TGTGCCAGCAGCTTGGGTAGGACGGGGTACAATGAGCAGTTCTTC. It is translated as CASSLGRTGYNEQFF. Looking up the rest from reference TRBV7-9 and TRBJ2-1 gives the full variable domain: DTGVSQNPRHKITKRGQNVTFRCDPISEHNRLYWYRQTLGQGPEFLTYFQNEAQLEKSRLLSDRFSAERPKGSFSTLEIQRTEQGDSAMYLCASSLGRTGYNEQFFGPGTRLTVL.

CDR3 coding DNA: TGTGCCAGCAGCCTCTCCGTGGTCGGGAGACTGTTTTTT. This codes for CASSLSVVGRLFF. This sequence joins TRBV6-5 and TRBJ1-4; D gene uncertain. Trimming removed 6 bases from V and 13 bases from J, with 18 bases in between. This CDR3 is built from 13 residues. In germline, CDR1 is MNHEY, CDR2 SVGAGI.

CDR3 residues: CASSSLRDSGANVLTF. The CDR3 DNA follows: TGTGCCAGCAGTTCGCTCAGGGACTCTGGGGCCAACGTCCTGACTTTC. This sequence joins TRBV27 and TRBJ2-6; the D gene is possibly TRBD1 (5 bases). Per the germline V gene, CDR1 is MNHEY and CDR2 is SMNVEV (reference sequence). This CDR3 is 16 amino acids long. The V end was cut by 4 bases, the J end by 0 bases, with 10 bases between.

In its sample, this clone was seen many times. V gene TRBV2 combines with J gene TRBJ2-2; D assignment may be TRBD1 or TRBD2 (5 bases each). This CDR3 is built from 14 residues. Germline CDR1 is SNHLY and CDR2 is FYNNEI. Trimming removed 7 bases at V and 0 bases at J, with 9 bases between. The CDR3 DNA reads as TGTGCCAGCATTTGGGGACCGAACACCGGGGAGCTGTTTTTT. As protein: CASIWGPNTGELFF.

The chain uses TRBV7-2 and TRBJ2-7, with no clear D. The V end was cut by 4 bases, the J end by 3 bases, with 4 bases between. Germline V CDR1 and CDR2: SGHTA, FQGNSA. This CDR3 is 11 amino acids long. The CDR3 bases are TGTGCCAGCAGCTACAACTACGAGCAGTACTTC. Translation: CASSYNYEQYF.

J is TRBJ2-1 and V is TRBV25-1, with 13 nucleotides matching TRBD2. Germline CDR1 MGHDK, CDR2 SYGVNS. The CDR3 has 17 residues. V was clipped by 1 base and J by 3 bases; unmatched bases: 3. The DNA of the CDR3 is TGTGCCAGCAGTGAATGGACTAGCGGGAGTCTCTACAATGAGCAGTTCTTC. Translating it yields CASSEWTSGSLYNEQFF.

The rearrangement links TRBV7-2 to TRBJ2-7; D unresolved. The ends were cut back, 3 bases at V and 3 bases at J, with 12 bases in the middle. CDR1 and CDR2 from the germline V gene are SGHTA and FQGNSA. The CDR3 contains 14 residues. The CDR3 sequence is CASSFDPDLYEQYF. Here the CDR3 DNA reads TGTGCCAGCAGCTTCGACCCGGACCTCTACGAGCAGTACTTC.

CDR3 coding DNA: TGTGCCAGCAGTTATCGAGGGGGACAGCAGCCATACAATGAGCAGTTCTTC. Amino acid sequence: CASSYRGGQQPYNEQFF. The rearrangement links TRBV6-9 to TRBJ2-1, with 7 bases aligning to TRBD1. The CDR3 totals 17 residues. J gave up 4 bases and V 2 bases, and 11 bases lay outside the gene matches. Germline-derived CDR1 and CDR2 are MNHGY and SVAAGI.

The chain carries TRBV29-1 and TRBJ2-1, with D possibly called TRBD1 or TRBD2 (6 bases each). V was clipped by 7 bases and J by 4 bases, with 11 bases between them. The CDR3 extends over 12 amino acids. Per germline, CDR1 SQVTM and CDR2 ANQGSEA. This CDR3 reads CSGRGLYNEQFF. The CDR3 DNA is TGCAGCGGGAGGGGGTTATACAATGAGCAGTTCTTC.

This clone was picked up a small number of times. This rearrangement joins TRBV7-2 to TRBJ1-1, with a tentative D call TRBD1 (5 bases). Germline CDR1 reads SGHTA; CDR2 reads FQGNSA. Trimming took 1 base from V and 0 from J, leaving 12 bases between them. This CDR3 is built from 16 residues. CDR3 amino acids: CASSLGGGGMNTEAFF. The CDR3 DNA is TGTGCCAGCAGCTTAGGCGGCGGGGGTATGAACACTGAAGCTTTCTTT.

This clone was recorded a few times. V gene TRBV19 combines with J gene TRBJ2-1, with TRBD2 identical over 9 bases. J gave up 4 bases and V 2 bases, and 12 bases lay outside the gene matches. The CDR3 covers 18 residues. Germline assignment: CDR1 LNHDA and CDR2 SQIVND (reference sequence). DNA for the CDR3: TGTGCCAGTAGTATAAGGGGTACGGCGGGAGGGCTGTACAATGAGCAGTTCTTC. Its translation is CASSIRGTAGGLYNEQFF.

The chain links TRBV11-2 to TRBJ1-1; D gene unclear. Trimming cost V 6 bases and J 1 base, with 12 bases left between them. Germline CDR1 is SGHAT and CDR2 is FQNNGV. CDR3 length equals 14 residues. The chain's CDR3 is CASSYSGPNTEAFF. In DNA form, the CDR3 reads TGTGCCAGCAGTTACTCTGGACCGAACACTGAAGCTTTCTTT.

This sequence joins TRBV5-1 and TRBJ2-2; 7 nucleotides match TRBD2. This CDR3 is built from 15 residues. CDR1 SGHRS and CDR2 YFSETQ come from the germline V gene. The V and J ends lost 3 bases and 4 bases, in that order; junction bases with no gene match: 6. CDR3 in amino acids: CASSSGLVSTGELFF. CDR3 bases: TGCGCCAGCAGCTCTGGACTAGTAAGCACCGGGGAGCTGTTTTTT.